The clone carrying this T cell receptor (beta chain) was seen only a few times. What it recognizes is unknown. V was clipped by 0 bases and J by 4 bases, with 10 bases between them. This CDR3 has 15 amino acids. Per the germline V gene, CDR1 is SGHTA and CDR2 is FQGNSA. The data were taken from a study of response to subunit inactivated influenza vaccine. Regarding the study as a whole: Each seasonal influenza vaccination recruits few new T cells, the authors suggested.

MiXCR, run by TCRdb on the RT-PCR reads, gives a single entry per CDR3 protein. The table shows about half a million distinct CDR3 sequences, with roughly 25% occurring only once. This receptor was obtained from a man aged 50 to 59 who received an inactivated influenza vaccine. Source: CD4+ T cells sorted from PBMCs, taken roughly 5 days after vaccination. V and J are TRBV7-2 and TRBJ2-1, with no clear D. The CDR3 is CASSLAQPQYNEQFF. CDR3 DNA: TGTGCCAGCAGCTTAGCGCAGCCCCAATACAATGAGCAGTTCTTC.